The clone carrying this T cell receptor (beta chain) was seen a few times. What it binds is not known. The data are from a study of OX40 agonist ivuxolimab in advanced cancers. Overall study: Melanoma, hepatocellular carcinoma, head and neck or renal cell cancer occurred in dose-escalation patients.

The CDR3 covers 17 residues. Germline CDR1 is SGHVS and CDR2 is FNYEAQ. Trimming stripped 1 base from V and 1 base from J, with 16 bases between. Produced via immunoSEQ multiplex PCR; TCRdb's table is partial and in-frame only. The table has tens of thousands of clones, about 86% seen once; the top ten hold 1.5% to 2%. Study-wide results and limits: Determination of antigen specificity was not performed for the expanded peripheral T cells. Among the lowest peripheral clonal expansion occurred in 0.1-3.0 mg/kg partial responders. Part of the nonresponder group also had normalized T-cell clonal expansion that was low.

The receptor was derived from an adult with an advanced solid tumor such as melanoma, head and neck, liver or kidney cancer. The chain recombines TRBV7-6 with TRBJ1-1; D might be TRBD1 (5 bases). The sample in question was CD4+ or CD8+ T cells sorted from blood, obtained in a trial of the OX40 agonist ivuxolimab. The chain's CDR3 is CASSLGRVGVRNTEAFF. The CDR3 DNA reads as TGTGCCAGCAGCTTAGGCAGGGTCGGTGTTAGGAACACTGAAGCTTTCTTT.